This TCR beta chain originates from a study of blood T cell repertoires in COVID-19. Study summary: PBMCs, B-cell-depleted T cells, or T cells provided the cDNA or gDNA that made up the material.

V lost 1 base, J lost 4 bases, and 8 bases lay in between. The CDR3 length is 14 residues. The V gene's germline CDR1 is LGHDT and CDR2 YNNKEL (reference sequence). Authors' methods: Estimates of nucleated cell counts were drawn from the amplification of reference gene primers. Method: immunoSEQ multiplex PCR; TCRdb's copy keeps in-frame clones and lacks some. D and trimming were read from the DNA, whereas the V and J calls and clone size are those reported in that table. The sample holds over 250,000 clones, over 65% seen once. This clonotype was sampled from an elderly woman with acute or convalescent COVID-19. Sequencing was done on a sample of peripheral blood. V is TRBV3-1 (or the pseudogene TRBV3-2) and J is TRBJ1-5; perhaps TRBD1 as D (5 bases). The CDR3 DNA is TGTGCCAGCAGCCAAGGGACACGAAATCAGCCCCAGCATTTT. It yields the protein CASSQGTRNQPQHF.